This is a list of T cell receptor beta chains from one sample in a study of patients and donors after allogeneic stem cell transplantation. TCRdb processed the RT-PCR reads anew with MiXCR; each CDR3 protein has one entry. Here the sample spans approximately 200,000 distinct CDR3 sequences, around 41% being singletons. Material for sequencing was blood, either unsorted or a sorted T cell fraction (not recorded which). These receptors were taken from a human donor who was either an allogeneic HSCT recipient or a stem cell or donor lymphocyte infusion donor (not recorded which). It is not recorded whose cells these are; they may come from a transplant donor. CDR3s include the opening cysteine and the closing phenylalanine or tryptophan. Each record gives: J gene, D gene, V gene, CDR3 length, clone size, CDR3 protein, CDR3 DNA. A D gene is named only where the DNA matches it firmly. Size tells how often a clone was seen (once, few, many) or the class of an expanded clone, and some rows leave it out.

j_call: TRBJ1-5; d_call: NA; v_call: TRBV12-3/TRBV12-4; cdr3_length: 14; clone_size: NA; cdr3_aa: CASSFRAATGPQHF; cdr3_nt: TGTGCCAGCAGTTTTAGGGCGGCAACTGGGCCCCAGCATTTT
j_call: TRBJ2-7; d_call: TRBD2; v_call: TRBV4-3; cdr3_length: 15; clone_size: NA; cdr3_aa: CASSQGRGSTYEQYF; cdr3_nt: TGCGCCAGCAGCCAAGGACGCGGGAGTACGTACGAGCAGTACTTC
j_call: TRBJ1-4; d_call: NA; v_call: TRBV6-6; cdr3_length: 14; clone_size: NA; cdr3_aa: CASSPASFNEKLFF; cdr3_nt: TGTGCCAGCAGTCCAGCGTCGTTTAATGAAAAACTGTTTTTT
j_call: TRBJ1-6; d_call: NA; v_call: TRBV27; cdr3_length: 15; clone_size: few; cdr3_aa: CASSLSSGMGSPLHF; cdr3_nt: TGTGCCAGCAGTTTATCGTCAGGGATGGGTTCACCCCTCCACTTT
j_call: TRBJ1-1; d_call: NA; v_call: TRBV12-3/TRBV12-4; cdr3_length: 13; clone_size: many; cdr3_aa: CASSLYGGTEAFF; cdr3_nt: TGTGCCAGCAGTTTATACGGGGGGACTGAAGCTTTCTTT
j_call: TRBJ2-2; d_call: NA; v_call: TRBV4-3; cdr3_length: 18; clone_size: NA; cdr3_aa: CASSQEVPGERNTGELFF; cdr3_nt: TGCGCCAGCAGCCAAGAGGTCCCAGGGGAAAGGAACACCGGGGAGCTGTTTTTT
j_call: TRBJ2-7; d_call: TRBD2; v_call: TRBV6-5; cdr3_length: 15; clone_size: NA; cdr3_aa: CASSYLAGNSYEQYF; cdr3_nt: TGTGCCAGCAGTTACCTAGCGGGGAACTCCTACGAGCAGTACTTC
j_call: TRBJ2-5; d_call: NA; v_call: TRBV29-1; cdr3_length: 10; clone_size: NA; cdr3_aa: CSVLRPTQYF; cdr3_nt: TGCAGCGTCCTTCGACCTACCCAGTACTTC
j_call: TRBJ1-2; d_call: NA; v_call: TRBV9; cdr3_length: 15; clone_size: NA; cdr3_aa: CASSVGDTPNYGYTF; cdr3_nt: TGTGCCAGCAGCGTAGGGGACACCCCAAACTATGGCTACACCTTC
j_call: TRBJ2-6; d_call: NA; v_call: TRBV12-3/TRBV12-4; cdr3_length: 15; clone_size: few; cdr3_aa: CASSLALSGANVLTF; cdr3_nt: TGTGCCAGCAGTCTAGCCCTCTCTGGGGCCAACGTCCTGACTTTC
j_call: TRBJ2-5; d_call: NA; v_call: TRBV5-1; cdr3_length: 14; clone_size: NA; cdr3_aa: CASSPQGIGETQYF; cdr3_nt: TGCGCCAGCAGCCCACAAGGGATCGGGGAGACCCAGTACTTC
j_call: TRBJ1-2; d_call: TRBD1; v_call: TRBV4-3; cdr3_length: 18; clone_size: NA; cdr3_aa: CASSQSTPTGPNNYGYTF; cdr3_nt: TGCGCCAGCAGCCAAAGCACTCCGACAGGGCCGAATAACTATGGCTACACCTTC
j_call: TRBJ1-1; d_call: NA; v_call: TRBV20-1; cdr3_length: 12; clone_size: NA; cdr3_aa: CSARDHLGAAFF; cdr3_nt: TGCAGTGCTAGAGATCATTTGGGGGCAGCTTTCTTT
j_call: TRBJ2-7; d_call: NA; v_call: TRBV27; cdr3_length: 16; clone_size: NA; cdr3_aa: CASSLTRDRLFYEQYF; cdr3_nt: TGTGCCAGCAGTTTAACCCGGGACCGTTTATTCTACGAGCAGTACTTC
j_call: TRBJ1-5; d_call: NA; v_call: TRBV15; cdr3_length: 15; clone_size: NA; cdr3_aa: CATSRDKGWSQPQHF; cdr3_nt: TGTGCCACCAGCAGAGATAAGGGTTGGAGTCAGCCCCAGCATTTT
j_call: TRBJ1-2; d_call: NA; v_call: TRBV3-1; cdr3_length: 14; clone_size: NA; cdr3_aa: CASSQVSVLGGYTF; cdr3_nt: TGTGCCAGCAGCCAAGTTTCGGTTCTCGGTGGCTACACCTTC
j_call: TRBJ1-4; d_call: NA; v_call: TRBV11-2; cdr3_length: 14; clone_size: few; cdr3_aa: CASSFGLGDEKLFF; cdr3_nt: TGTGCCAGCAGCTTCGGCCTGGGAGACGAAAAACTGTTTTTT
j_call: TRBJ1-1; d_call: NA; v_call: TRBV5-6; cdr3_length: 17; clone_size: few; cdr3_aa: CASSLEYRRLMNTEAFF; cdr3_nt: TGTGCCAGCAGCTTGGAGTACAGGCGTCTAATGAACACTGAAGCTTTCTTT
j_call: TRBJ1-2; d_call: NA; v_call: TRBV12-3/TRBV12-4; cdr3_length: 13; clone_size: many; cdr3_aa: CASSLRFGYGYTF; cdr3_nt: TGTGCCAGCAGTTTACGGTTTGGGTATGGCTACACCTTC
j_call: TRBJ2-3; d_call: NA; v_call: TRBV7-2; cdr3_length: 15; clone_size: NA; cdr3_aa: CASSLTGSPTDTQYF; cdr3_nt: TGTGCCAGCAGCTTAACCGGGAGTCCCACAGATACGCAGTATTTT
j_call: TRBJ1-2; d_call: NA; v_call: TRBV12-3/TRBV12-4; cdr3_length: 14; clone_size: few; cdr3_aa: CASSRQFLNYGYTF; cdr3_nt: TGTGCCAGCAGTCGACAGTTCTTAAACTATGGCTACACCTTC
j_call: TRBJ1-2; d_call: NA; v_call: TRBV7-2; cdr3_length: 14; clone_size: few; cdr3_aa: CASSLDSTRGGYTF; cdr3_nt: TGTGCCAGCAGCTTAGATAGCACCCGTGGCGGCTACACCTTC
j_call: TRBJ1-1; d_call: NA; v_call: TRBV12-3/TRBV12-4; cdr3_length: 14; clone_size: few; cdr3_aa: CASSGLGVDTEAFF; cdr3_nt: TGTGCCAGCAGCGGATTGGGGGTAGACACTGAAGCTTTCTTT
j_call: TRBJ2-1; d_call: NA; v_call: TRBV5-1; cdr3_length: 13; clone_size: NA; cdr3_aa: CASSRGPGDEQFF; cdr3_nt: TGCGCCAGCAGCCGGGGACCCGGGGATGAGCAGTTCTTC
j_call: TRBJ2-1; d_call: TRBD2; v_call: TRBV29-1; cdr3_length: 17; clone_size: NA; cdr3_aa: CSVPLAGGLSSYNEQFF; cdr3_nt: TGCAGCGTTCCTCTGGCGGGAGGACTTAGCTCCTACAATGAGCAGTTCTTC
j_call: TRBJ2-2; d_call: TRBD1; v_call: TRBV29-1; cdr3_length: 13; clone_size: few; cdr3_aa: CSAVTGSTGELFF; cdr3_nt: TGCAGCGCCGTGACAGGGTCCACCGGGGAGCTGTTTTTT
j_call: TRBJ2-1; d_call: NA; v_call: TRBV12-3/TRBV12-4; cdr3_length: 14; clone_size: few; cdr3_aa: CASSPSRAIDEQFF; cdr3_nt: TGTGCCAGCAGCCCCTCGCGGGCTATTGATGAGCAGTTCTTC
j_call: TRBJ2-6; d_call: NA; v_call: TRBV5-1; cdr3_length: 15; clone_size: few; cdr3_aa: CASSFWLSGANVLTF; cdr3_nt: TGCGCCAGCAGCTTTTGGCTCTCTGGGGCCAACGTCCTGACTTTC
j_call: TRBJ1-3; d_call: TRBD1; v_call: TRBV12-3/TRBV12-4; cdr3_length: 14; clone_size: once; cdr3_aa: CASTPGQAANTIYF; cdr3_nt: TGTGCCAGCACCCCCGGACAGGCGGCGAACACCATATATTTT
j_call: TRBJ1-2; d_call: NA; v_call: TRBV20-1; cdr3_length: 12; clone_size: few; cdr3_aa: CSARLQRYGYTF; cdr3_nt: TGCAGTGCTAGATTACAGCGCTATGGCTACACCTTC
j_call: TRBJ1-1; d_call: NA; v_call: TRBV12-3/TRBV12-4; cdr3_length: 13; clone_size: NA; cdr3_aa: CASSFRGVTEAFF; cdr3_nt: TGTGCCAGCAGTTTTCGCGGGGTCACTGAAGCTTTCTTT
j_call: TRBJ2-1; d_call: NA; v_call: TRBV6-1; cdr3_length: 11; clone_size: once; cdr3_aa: CASLGYNEQFF; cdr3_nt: TGTGCCAGCCTTGGATACAATGAGCAGTTCTTC
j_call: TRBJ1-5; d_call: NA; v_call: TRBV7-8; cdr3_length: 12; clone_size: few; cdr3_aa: CASSSQSRPQHF; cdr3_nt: TGTGCCAGCAGCTCCCAATCCCGGCCCCAGCATTTT
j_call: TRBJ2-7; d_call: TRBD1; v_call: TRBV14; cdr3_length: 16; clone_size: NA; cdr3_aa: CASSQNPGQNLYEQYF; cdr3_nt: TGTGCCAGCAGCCAGAATCCGGGACAGAATCTCTACGAGCAGTACTTC
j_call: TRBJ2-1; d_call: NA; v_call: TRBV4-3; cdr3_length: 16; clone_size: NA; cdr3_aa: CASSLGGGGLGDEQFF; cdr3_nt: TGCGCCAGCTCCCTCGGTGGGGGAGGCCTTGGGGATGAGCAGTTCTTC
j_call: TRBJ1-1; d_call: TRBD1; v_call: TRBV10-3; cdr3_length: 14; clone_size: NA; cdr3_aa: CAISERGQGTEAFF; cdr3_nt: TGTGCCATCAGTGAGCGAGGACAGGGAACCGAAGCTTTCTTT
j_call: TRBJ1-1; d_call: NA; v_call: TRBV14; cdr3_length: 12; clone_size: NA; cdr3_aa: CASSTGPGGAFF; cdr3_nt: TGTGCCAGCAGCACTGGGCCGGGAGGAGCTTTCTTT